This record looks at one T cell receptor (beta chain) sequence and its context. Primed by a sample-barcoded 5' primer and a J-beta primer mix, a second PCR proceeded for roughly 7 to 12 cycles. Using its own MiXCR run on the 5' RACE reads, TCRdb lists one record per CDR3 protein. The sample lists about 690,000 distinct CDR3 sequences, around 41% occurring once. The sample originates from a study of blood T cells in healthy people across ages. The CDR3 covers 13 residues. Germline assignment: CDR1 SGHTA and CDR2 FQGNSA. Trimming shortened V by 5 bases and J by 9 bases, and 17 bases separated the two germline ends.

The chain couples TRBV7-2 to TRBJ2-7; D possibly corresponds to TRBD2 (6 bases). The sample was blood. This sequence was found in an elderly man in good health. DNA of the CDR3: TGTGCCAGCAGCCTAGTTCGGGAGTTGGTGCAGTACTTC. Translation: CASSLVRELVQYF.